The sequence of this TCR beta chain was determined in a study of beta chain features in type 1 diabetes. General observations from the study: Using cDNA template may skew counts toward highly expressing activated cells.

Germline V lookup: CDR1 MNHEY, CDR2 SMNVEV (reference sequence). V was trimmed by 5 bases and J by 4 bases, leaving 3 bases between them. This CDR3 region has 11 residues. This clone came up a few times. Its antigen is unidentified. Reverse transcribing all isolated RNA meant expressed TCRB transcripts were sequenced. Some clones are missing from TCRdb's copy, which holds only in-frame ones; the method was immunoSEQ multiplex PCR. The sample carries more than 150,000 clones, less than 9.5% recorded once. The clonotype originates from a woman aged 18-29 years in good health. The chain combines TRBV27 with TRBJ2-1; no definite D call. Input material: central memory CD4+ T cells from blood. The CDR3 DNA sequence: TGTGCCAGCAGTCAGTACAATGAGCAGTTCTTC. Translation gives CASSQYNEQFF.